Shown below are 28 T cell receptor beta chains from a single sample sequenced in a study of blood T cell repertoires in COVID-19. Profiling relied on immunoSEQ multiplex PCR, and the TCRdb table lists in-frame clones only, not all of them. The sample includes under 200,000 clones, about 80% of them seen just once. The sequencing sample was made of PBMCs or T cells enriched from blood (not recorded which). The source is a woman aged 55-70 years with acute COVID-19.

J is TRBJ1-2 and V is TRBV19, with unresolved D. Germline assignment: CDR1 LNHDA and CDR2 SQIVND (reference sequence). The CDR3 spans 14 residues. V dropped 1 base and J dropped 4 bases, with 10 bases sitting between them. The DNA for the CDR3 is TGTGCCAGTAGTATAGGGCAGGAATCCTATGGCTACACCTTC. Encoded protein: CASSIGQESYGYTF.

The J gene is TRBJ2-1, the V gene TRBV30; TRBD2 aligns across 10 bases. CDR3 size: 14 residues. With 8 bases clipped from V and 0 bases from J, the junction kept 4 bases outside the gene matches. Looked up from germline, CDR1 is GTSNPN and CDR2 is SVGIG (reference sequence). The CDR3 is CAGLAGVSYNEQFF. In nucleotides, the CDR3 is TGTGCCGGCCTAGCGGGAGTCTCCTACAATGAGCAGTTCTTC. Complete variable domain (other parts from reference TRBV30 and TRBJ2-1): SQTIHQWPATLVQPVGSPLSLECTVEGTSNPNLYWYRQAAGRGLQLLFYSVGIGQISSEVPQNLSASRPQDRQFILSSKKLLLSDSGFYLCAGLAGVSYNEQFFGPGTRLTVL.

This clone occurred a few times. V gene TRBV24-1 combines with J gene TRBJ1-5; D remains unclear. Germline CDR1 is KGHDR and CDR2 is SFDVKD. V was trimmed by 6 bases and J by 3 bases, leaving 11 bases between them. This CDR3 spans 14 amino acids. CDR3 in DNA: TGTGCCACCAGTAAGACACTCTACAATCAGCCCCAGCATTTT. It codes for CATSKTLYNQPQHF.

The J gene is TRBJ2-2, the V gene TRBV27, with D possibly TRBD2 on 5 matching bases. The germline V gene has CDR1 MNHEY and CDR2 SMNVEV (reference sequence). There are 15 residues in the CDR3. V lost 0 bases and J lost 9, with 14 bases in between. The CDR3 loop reads CASSLSSLAVRELFF. DNA of the CDR3: TGTGCCAGCAGTTTATCGAGCCTAGCAGTCCGGGAGCTGTTTTTT.

The chain uses TRBV15 and TRBJ1-5; weak D call: TRBD1 (6 bases). The CDR3 is 16 residues long. Germline lookup yields CDR1 LNHNV and CDR2 YYDKDF (reference sequence). V lost 1 base, J lost 0 bases, and 10 bases lay in between. In nucleotides, the CDR3 is TGTGCCACCAGCAGAGGGACAGCGTCTAGCAATCAGCCCCAGCATTTT. Translation: CATSRGTASSNQPQHF.

The chain uses TRBV10-3 and TRBJ1-3, with D maybe TRBD1 (6 bases). The CDR3 has 16 amino acids. Germline-derived CDR1 and CDR2 are ENHRY and SYGVKD. With 7 bases removed from V and 1 base from J, the gap between germline ends came to 17 bases. The CDR3 DNA sequence: TGTGCCATCAACCCACAGGGCGCATCTTCTGGAAACACCATATATTTT. As protein: CAINPQGASSGNTIYF.

This chain connects TRBV5-1 to TRBJ2-5, with 12 nucleotides matching TRBD2. V was clipped by 3 bases and J by 5 bases; unmatched bases: 11. CDR1 and CDR2 from the germline V gene are SGHRS and YFSETQ. This CDR3 spans 17 amino acids. The CDR3 region has the DNA TGCGCCAGCAGCTCCTTAGTGGCTAGCGGGGGGGCTGAGACCCAGTACTTC. This gives the protein CASSSLVASGGAETQYF.

The V gene is TRBV29-1, the J gene TRBJ1-1, with D hard to call. Between the trimmed V and J ends, which lost 7 bases and 4 bases, there was a span of 7 bases. Germline CDR1 SQVTM, CDR2 ANQGSEA. The CDR3 consists of 10 residues. CDR3 DNA: TGCAGCGCTGAGAGCACTGAAGCTTTCTTT. It is translated as CSAESTEAFF.

Note on this clone: The sample has other DNA sequences that encode this CDR3 too. This chain connects TRBV20-1 to TRBJ2-1, with TRBD2 as a possible D gene (6 bases). The V gene's germline CDR1 is DFQATT and CDR2 SNEGSKA (reference sequence). V lost 2 bases and J lost 9, with 8 bases in between. The CDR3 runs 11 residues. The CDR3 reads CSARTSTEQFF. CDR3 DNA: TGCAGTGCTAGAACTAGCACTGAGCAGTTCTTC.

CDR3 nucleotide sequence: TGTGCCACAGACAGGAAAGAGCGGGGAAGCAATCAGCCCCAGCATTTT. As protein: CATDRKERGSNQPQHF. This sequence joins TRBV24-1 and TRBJ1-5; possibly TRBD1 for D (6 bases). V was shortened by 10 bases and J by 1 base, with 19 bases between the two germline ends. Germline V CDR1 and CDR2: KGHDR, SFDVKD. The CDR3 loop spans 16 amino acids.

The chain couples TRBV24-1 to TRBJ2-2; no clear D. The CDR3 consists of 8 residues. Germline V gene lookup returns CDR1 KGHDR and CDR2 SFDVKD. Trimming stripped 9 bases from V and 12 bases from J, with 4 bases between. The CDR3 here is CATGKLFF. CDR3 sequence (DNA): TGTGCCACCGGCAAGCTGTTTTTT.

Worth noting for this clone: Other DNA sequences within the sample encode an identical CDR3. This rearrangement joins TRBV24-1 to TRBJ2-1, with 10 bases that match TRBD2. V lost 3 bases, J lost 0 bases, and 1 base stayed unmatched. CDR1 is KGHDR and CDR2 is SFDVKD in the germline V gene. CDR3 length: 16 residues. The CDR3 nucleotides are TGTGCCACCAGTGATCCTAGCGGGAGCTCCTACAATGAGCAGTTCTTC. Translation gives CATSDPSGSSYNEQFF.

The chain recombines TRBV19 with TRBJ1-3; 7 nucleotides agree with TRBD1. From germline, CDR1 is LNHDA and CDR2 SQIVND (reference sequence). The CDR3 runs 16 residues. V lost 5 bases to trimming and J lost 9 bases; unmatched junction nucleotides: 16. The CDR3 sequence: CASSPRTGGSMGTIYF. The CDR3 DNA reads as TGTGCCAGTAGTCCCCGGACAGGAGGCTCCATGGGCACCATATATTTT. Full variable domain (missing parts from reference TRBV19 and TRBJ1-3): DGGITQSPKYLFRKEGQNVTLSCEQNLNHDAMYWYRQDPGQGLRLIYYSQIVNDFQKGDIAEGYSVSREKKESFPLTVTSAQKNPTAFYLCASSPRTGGSMGTIYFGEGSWLTVV.

The rearrangement links TRBV6-5 to TRBJ1-4; D unclear. V lost 6 bases and J 8 bases, leaving 19 bases between the germline ends. The germline gives CDR1 MNHEY, CDR2 SVGAGI. The CDR3 consists of 15 residues. The CDR3 region has the DNA TGTGCCAGCAGCGCAACTATCGGGTTGAGGGAAAAACTGTTTTTT. It yields the protein CASSATIGLREKLFF.

The rearrangement joins TRBV10-1 to TRBJ2-2; D possibly corresponds to TRBD2 (7 bases). The germline CDR1 and CDR2 sequences are WNHNN and SYGVQD (reference sequence). The CDR3 contains 15 residues. V was trimmed by 9 bases and J by 4 bases, leaving 18 bases between them. DNA for the CDR3: TGCGCCAGTGGGGGGGCAGGGATTGCCACCGGGGAGCTGTTTTTT. Translated, it gives CASGGAGIATGELFF.

The chain is built from TRBV5-1 and TRBJ1-1; possibly TRBD1 for D (5 bases). Germline V gene sequence: CDR1 SGHRS, CDR2 YFSETQ. The CDR3 has 16 residues. V lost 3 bases to trimming and J lost 3 bases, with 18 bases between them. Here the CDR3 reads CASSSPRGGGDTEAFF. The DNA for the CDR3 is TGCGCCAGCAGCTCTCCCCGGGGGGGAGGGGACACTGAAGCTTTCTTT.

In its sample, this clone was seen a few times. The rearrangement uses TRBV6-2 or TRBV6-3 and TRBJ2-1; 7 nucleotides line up with TRBD2. V lost 5 bases and J lost 16; bases outside the gene matches: 8. Germline values: CDR1 MNHEY, CDR2 SVGEGT. This CDR3 is built from 11 residues. CDR3 amino acids: CASSLAGVPFF. CDR3 DNA sequence: TGTGCCAGCAGTCTGGCGGGAGTACCTTTCTTC.

This chain uses TRBV7-6 with TRBJ2-1; the match to TRBD2 covers 14 bases. Losses at the gene ends were 4 bases for V and 7 bases for J; bases not matched to a gene: 6. CDR1 and CDR2 (germline): SGHVS, FNYEAQ. This CDR3 region has 16 residues. In DNA, the CDR3 is TGTGCCAGCAGCTCGACCCGACTAGCGGGGGGGAATGAGCAGTTCTTC. Protein sequence: CASSSTRLAGGNEQFF.

The chain has TRBV6-5 and TRBJ2-7; D possibly corresponds to TRBD1 (6 bases). The ends were cut back, 5 bases at V and 6 bases at J, with 14 bases in the middle. Germline V gene data show CDR1 as MNHEY and CDR2 as SVGAGI. There are 13 residues in the CDR3. DNA of the CDR3: TGTGCCAGCAGTCAACAGGGTCGGGTCGAGCAGTACTTC. Its protein is CASSQQGRVEQYF.

V and J are TRBV7-2 and TRBJ2-7; TRBD2 aligns across 7 bases. The CDR3 loop spans 15 amino acids. Unmatched junction bases numbered 12, after V lost 5 bases and J lost 5 bases. Germline CDR1 reads SGHTA; CDR2 reads FQGNSA. The CDR3 region is CASSPDLKGGHEQYF. The CDR3 DNA reads as TGTGCCAGCAGCCCCGATTTAAAGGGAGGGCACGAGCAGTACTTC. The full variable domain, in which reference TRBV7-2 and TRBJ2-7 provide the parts outside the CDR3, is GAGVSQSPSNKVTEKGKDVELRCDPISGHTALYWYRQSLGQGLEFLIYFQGNSAPDKSGLPSDRFSAERTGGSVSTLTIQRTQQEDSAVYLCASSPDLKGGHEQYFGPGTRLTVT.

This clone was picked up a small number of times. The chain has TRBV6-1 and TRBJ1-3; the D is unclear. Germline V gene sequence: CDR1 MNHNS, CDR2 SASEGT. Deletions cut 6 bases from V and 6 bases from J, with 12 bases between. The CDR3 is made up of 13 amino acids. CDR3 sequence (DNA): TGTGCCAGCAGGGGCGCAGTTGAAAACACCATATATTTT. Protein product: CASRGAVENTIYF.

This chain uses TRBV18 with TRBJ1-3, with a tentative D call TRBD1 (6 bases). The CDR3 sequence is 16 residues long. Germline CDR1 reads KGHSH; CDR2 reads LQKENI. V lost 4 bases and J lost 1, with 14 bases in between. Here the CDR3 reads CASSLPGGQSGNTIYF. The DNA for the CDR3 is TGTGCCAGCTCACTGCCGGGGGGCCAGTCTGGAAACACCATATATTTT.

V gene TRBV7-2 combines with J gene TRBJ2-5; D perhaps matches TRBD1 (6 bases). Trimming removed 8 bases from V and 2 bases from J, with 15 bases in between. The V gene's germline CDR1 is SGHTA and CDR2 FQGNSA. This CDR3 comprises 14 residues. The CDR3 is CASVRGGPQETQYF. The CDR3 DNA reads as TGTGCCAGCGTCCGTGGGGGCCCACAAGAGACCCAGTACTTC.

The chain joins TRBV5-1 to TRBJ1-4, with D unclear. V dropped 4 bases and J dropped 7 bases, with 14 bases sitting between them. CDR3 size: 14 residues. CDR1 is SGHRS, CDR2 YFSETQ, per germline. The CDR3 sequence is CASSVGTEGEKLFF. As DNA, the CDR3 is TGCGCCAGCAGCGTAGGTACAGAGGGTGAAAAACTGTTTTTT.

This clone has a handful of counts. The chain joins TRBV29-1 to TRBJ1-1; D is possibly TRBD1 (6 bases). Deletions cut 8 bases from V and 2 bases from J, with 12 bases between. The germline gives CDR1 SQVTM, CDR2 ANQGSEA. This CDR3 region has 12 residues. CDR3 in DNA: TGCAGCTCGAGGGGGTTTAACACTGAAGCTTTCTTT. Amino acid sequence: CSSRGFNTEAFF.

The rearrangement joins TRBV9 to TRBJ2-5, with 9 bases fitting TRBD1. V lost 2 bases and J lost 5; bases outside the gene matches: 4. Germline V CDR1 and CDR2: SGDLS, YYNGEE. There are 14 residues in the CDR3. CDR3 loop: CASSVTGGGETQYF. In DNA, the CDR3 is TGTGCCAGCAGCGTCACAGGGGGCGGCGAGACCCAGTACTTC.

The chain recombines TRBV3-1 (or the pseudogene TRBV3-2) with TRBJ1-6; D is uncertain. Trimming removed 8 bases from V and 1 base from J, with 15 bases in between. Germline V CDR1 and CDR2: LGHDT, YNNKEL (reference sequence). This CDR3 comprises 16 residues. The CDR3 loop is CASAPGRGSYNSPLHF. The CDR3 nucleotides are TGTGCCAGCGCTCCGGGCCGGGGATCCTATAATTCACCCCTCCACTTT.

This clone was recorded once. The V gene is TRBV7-2, the J gene TRBJ1-3, with a possible D match to TRBD1 (6 bases). Germline loops: CDR1 SGHTA, CDR2 FQGNSA. V was cut by 4 bases and J by 2 bases, with 18 bases left in between. CDR3 size: 17 residues. CDR3 coding DNA: TGTGCCAGCAGCTCCCACCTGTCGGGGGGCCCTGGAAACACCATATATTTT. Encoded protein: CASSSHLSGGPGNTIYF.